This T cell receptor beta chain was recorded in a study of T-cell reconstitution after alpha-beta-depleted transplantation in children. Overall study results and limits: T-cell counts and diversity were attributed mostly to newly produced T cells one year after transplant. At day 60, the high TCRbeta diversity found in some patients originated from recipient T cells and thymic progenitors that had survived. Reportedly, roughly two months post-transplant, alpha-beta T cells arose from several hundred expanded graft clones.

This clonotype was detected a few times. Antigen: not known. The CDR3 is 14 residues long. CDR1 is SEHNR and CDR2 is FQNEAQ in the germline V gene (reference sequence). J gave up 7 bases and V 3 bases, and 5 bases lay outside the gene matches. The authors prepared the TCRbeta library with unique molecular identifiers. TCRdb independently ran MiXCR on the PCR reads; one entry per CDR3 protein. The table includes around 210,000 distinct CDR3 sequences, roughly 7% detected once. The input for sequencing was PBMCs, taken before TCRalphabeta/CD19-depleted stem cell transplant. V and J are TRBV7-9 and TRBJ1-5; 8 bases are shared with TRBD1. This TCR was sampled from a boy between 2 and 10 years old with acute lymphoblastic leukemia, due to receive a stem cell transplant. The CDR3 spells CASSLTGVNQPQHF. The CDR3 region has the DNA TGTGCCAGCAGCTTGACAGGGGTGAACCAGCCCCAGCATTTT.